These T cell receptor beta chains were read from a single sample in a study of T cells after posttransplantation cyclophosphamide. TCRdb's table, derived via immunoSEQ multiplex PCR, lists solely in-frame clones and lacks some. The specimen has about 39,000 clones, none found just once. The specimen was PBMCs. These receptor sequences come from a woman aged 50 to 60 in good health and a related stem cell transplant donor. CDR3s include the opening cysteine and the closing phenylalanine or tryptophan. The order of the fields is CDR3 protein, CDR3 DNA, J gene, D gene, V gene, clone size. The D gene is left open where the match is weak. Rows give clone size only sometimes, using once, few, many, or a class for an expanded clone.

CDR3 protein: CASSTGPGQGHGYTF
CDR3 DNA: TGTGCCAGCAGCACAGGGCCGGGACAGGGACATGGCTACACCTTC
J gene: TRBJ1-2
D gene: TRBD1
V gene: TRBV7-6
clone size: many

CDR3 protein: CASSQERGGQPQHF
CDR3 DNA: TGTGCCAGCAGCCAAGAGCGGGGGGGACAGCCCCAGCATTTT
J gene: TRBJ1-5
D gene: .
V gene: TRBV4-2
clone size: many

CDR3 protein: CASSTGQDLTNEKLFF
CDR3 DNA: TGTGCCAGCAGTACTGGACAGGATCTCACTAATGAAAAACTGTTTTTT
J gene: TRBJ1-4
D gene: TRBD1
V gene: TRBV28
clone size: many

CDR3 protein: CASSPVGQGDEQYF
CDR3 DNA: TGTGCCAGCTCACCAGTGGGACAGGGGGACGAGCAGTACTTC
J gene: TRBJ2-7
D gene: TRBD1
V gene: TRBV18
clone size: many

CDR3 protein: CASSQATTQGYGYTF
CDR3 DNA: TGCGCCAGCAGCCAAGCTACCACCCAGGGCTATGGCTACACCTTC
J gene: TRBJ1-2
D gene: .
V gene: TRBV4-1
clone size: many

CDR3 protein: CASSLDESGLISSTDTQYF
CDR3 DNA: TGCGCCAGCAGCTTGGACGAATCCGGACTAATTTCCTCCACAGATACGCAGTATTTT
J gene: TRBJ2-3
D gene: .
V gene: TRBV5-1
clone size: many

CDR3 protein: CASRPRTGNYGYTF
CDR3 DNA: TGTGCCAGCAGGCCCCGGACGGGGAACTATGGCTACACCTTC
J gene: TRBJ1-2
D gene: .
V gene: TRBV28
clone size: few

CDR3 protein: CASSLMASYEQYF
CDR3 DNA: TGTGCCAGCAGCTTAATGGCTAGCTACGAGCAGTACTTC
J gene: TRBJ2-7
D gene: .
V gene: TRBV7-6
clone size: many

CDR3 protein: CASARRGSGNTIYF
CDR3 DNA: TGTGCCAGCGCCCGAAGAGGCTCTGGAAACACCATATATTTT
J gene: TRBJ1-3
D gene: .
V gene: TRBV5-6
clone size: many

CDR3 protein: CASSQDTGGSYGYTF
CDR3 DNA: TGCGCCAGCAGCCAAGATACGGGGGGGAGCTATGGCTACACCTTC
J gene: TRBJ1-2
D gene: .
V gene: TRBV4-3
clone size: many

CDR3 protein: CATRAADNVEAFF
CDR3 DNA: TGTGCCACTAGGGCAGCAGATAATGTCGAAGCTTTCTTT
J gene: TRBJ1-1
D gene: .
V gene: TRBV30
clone size: many

CDR3 protein: CASSGTSGGNEQFF
CDR3 DNA: TGTGCCAGCAGTGGGACTAGCGGGGGGAATGAGCAGTTCTTC
J gene: TRBJ2-1
D gene: TRBD2
V gene: TRBV2
clone size: many

CDR3 protein: CASSGDRRTEAFF
CDR3 DNA: TGCGCCAGCAGTGGGGACAGGCGCACTGAAGCTTTCTTT
J gene: TRBJ1-1
D gene: TRBD1
V gene: TRBV10-1
clone size: many

CDR3 protein: CVSSSPGQGPKNIQYF
CDR3 DNA: TGTGTCAGCAGTTCTCCGGGACAGGGTCCCAAAAACATTCAGTACTTC
J gene: TRBJ2-4
D gene: TRBD1
V gene: TRBV28
clone size: few

CDR3 protein: CASRSLGAGGSYEQYF
CDR3 DNA: TGTGCCAGTAGGAGCCTTGGGGCGGGGGGTTCCTACGAGCAGTACTTC
J gene: TRBJ2-7
D gene: TRBD2
V gene: TRBV19
clone size: few

CDR3 protein: CASSPKQGYSYEQYF
CDR3 DNA: TGTGCCAGCAGTCCAAAGCAGGGTTACTCCTACGAGCAGTACTTC
J gene: TRBJ2-7
D gene: .
V gene: TRBV27
clone size: many

CDR3 protein: CAWSVQYANTGELFF
CDR3 DNA: TGTGCCTGGAGCGTACAGTACGCGAACACCGGGGAGCTGTTTTTT
J gene: TRBJ2-2
D gene: .
V gene: TRBV30
clone size: many

CDR3 protein: CAISEPDRPEGGTGELFF
CDR3 DNA: TGTGCCATCAGTGAGCCGGACAGGCCCGAAGGGGGAACCGGGGAGCTGTTTTTT
J gene: TRBJ2-2
D gene: TRBD1
V gene: TRBV10-3
clone size: many

CDR3 protein: CAWSAQGFSGNTIYF
CDR3 DNA: TGTGCCTGGAGTGCACAGGGCTTCTCTGGAAACACCATATATTTT
J gene: TRBJ1-3
D gene: .
V gene: TRBV30
clone size: many

CDR3 protein: CASSPDRSSWEKLFF
CDR3 DNA: TGTGCCAGCTCCCCCGACAGGTCGTCATGGGAAAAACTGTTTTTT
J gene: TRBJ1-4
D gene: .
V gene: TRBV18
clone size: many

CDR3 protein: CASSSDAGTQYF
CDR3 DNA: TGTGCCAGCAGCTCGGACGCGGGGACCCAGTACTTC
J gene: TRBJ2-5
D gene: .
V gene: TRBV5-8
clone size: many

CDR3 protein: CASSLGRFYEQYF
CDR3 DNA: TGTGCCAGCAGCCTGGGGCGGTTTTACGAGCAGTACTTC
J gene: TRBJ2-7
D gene: .
V gene: TRBV27
clone size: many

CDR3 protein: CASSRNSGTYEQYF
CDR3 DNA: TGTGCCAGCAGTAGGAACAGTGGCACCTACGAGCAGTACTTC
J gene: TRBJ2-7
D gene: .
V gene: TRBV27
clone size: many

CDR3 protein: CASIPGLANQPQHF
CDR3 DNA: TGTGCCAGCATACCGGGACTGGCCAATCAGCCCCAGCATTTT
J gene: TRBJ1-5
D gene: .
V gene: TRBV28
clone size: many

CDR3 protein: CASSSDGRGPQETQYF
CDR3 DNA: TGCGCCAGCAGCTCCGACGGGCGGGGTCCCCAAGAGACCCAGTACTTC
J gene: TRBJ2-5
D gene: .
V gene: TRBV5-1
clone size: many

CDR3 protein: CAWTMGSNYGYTF
CDR3 DNA: TGTGCCTGGACGATGGGGAGTAACTATGGCTACACCTTC
J gene: TRBJ1-2
D gene: .
V gene: TRBV30
clone size: many

CDR3 protein: CASSPPGSGGAHNEQFF
CDR3 DNA: TGTGCCAGCTCACCACCGGGTAGCGGGGGGGCCCACAATGAGCAGTTCTTC
J gene: TRBJ2-1
D gene: TRBD2
V gene: TRBV18
clone size: many

CDR3 protein: CASMGQGGQPQHF
CDR3 DNA: TGTGCCAGCATGGGGCAGGGTGGGCAGCCCCAGCATTTT
J gene: TRBJ1-5
D gene: .
V gene: TRBV2
clone size: many

CDR3 protein: CASSPRQVTLGEQYF
CDR3 DNA: TGTGCCAGCAGCCCACGACAGGTCACACTAGGGGAGCAGTACTTC
J gene: TRBJ2-7
D gene: .
V gene: TRBV11-3
clone size: many

CDR3 protein: CASSRFTSGGYESYNEQFF
CDR3 DNA: TGTGCCAGCTCGCGATTCACTAGCGGGGGGTATGAATCCTACAATGAGCAGTTCTTC
J gene: TRBJ2-1
D gene: TRBD2
V gene: TRBV18
clone size: .

CDR3 protein: CASSLVAGEGQETQYF
CDR3 DNA: TGCGCCAGCAGCTTGGTTGCAGGGGAGGGCCAAGAGACCCAGTACTTC
J gene: TRBJ2-5
D gene: .
V gene: TRBV5-1
clone size: .

CDR3 protein: CASSSSGVLAKNIQYF
CDR3 DNA: TGTGCCAGCAGTTCCTCAGGGGTCCTAGCCAAAAACATTCAGTACTTC
J gene: TRBJ2-4
D gene: .
V gene: TRBV28
clone size: many

CDR3 protein: CASSTGANTEAFF
CDR3 DNA: TGTGCCAGCAGCACAGGGGCGAACACTGAAGCTTTCTTT
J gene: TRBJ1-1
D gene: TRBD1
V gene: TRBV7-3
clone size: many

CDR3 protein: CASSENLDQPQHF
CDR3 DNA: TGTGCCAGCAGTGAAAATCTCGATCAGCCCCAGCATTTT
J gene: TRBJ1-5
D gene: .
V gene: TRBV2
clone size: many

CDR3 protein: CASSLGLVGKGYEQYF
CDR3 DNA: TGTGCCAGCAGCTTAGGACTAGTGGGGAAAGGCTACGAGCAGTACTTC
J gene: TRBJ2-7
D gene: .
V gene: TRBV11-2
clone size: many

CDR3 protein: CASSDSGFAEAFF
CDR3 DNA: TGTGCCAGCAGTGATTCAGGGTTCGCTGAAGCTTTCTTT
J gene: TRBJ1-1
D gene: .
V gene: TRBV2
clone size: many

CDR3 protein: CASSSMTGATNEKLFF
CDR3 DNA: TGTGCCAGCAGCTCTATGACAGGGGCAACTAATGAAAAACTGTTTTTT
J gene: TRBJ1-4
D gene: TRBD1
V gene: TRBV7-8
clone size: many

CDR3 protein: CASSYMGRGYGYTF
CDR3 DNA: TGTGCCAGCAGTTACATGGGTAGAGGCTATGGCTACACCTTC
J gene: TRBJ1-2
D gene: .
V gene: TRBV6-5
clone size: many

CDR3 protein: CASSFGPGAISF
CDR3 DNA: .
J gene: TRBJ1-2
D gene: .
V gene: TRBV11-3
clone size: many

CDR3 protein: CASSPDRGAYNEQFF
CDR3 DNA: TGTGCCAGCAGCCCGGACAGGGGGGCCTACAATGAGCAGTTCTTC
J gene: TRBJ2-1
D gene: TRBD1
V gene: TRBV2
clone size: many

CDR3 protein: CASSYGAYNEQFF
CDR3 DNA: TGTGCCAGCAGTTACGGAGCGTACAATGAGCAGTTCTTC
J gene: TRBJ2-1
D gene: .
V gene: TRBV6-5
clone size: many

CDR3 protein: CASSLVGTRGDTQYF
CDR3 DNA: TGTGCTAGCAGCTTAGTTGGGACTAGAGGCGATACGCAGTATTTT
J gene: TRBJ2-3
D gene: TRBD2
V gene: TRBV7-7
clone size: many

CDR3 protein: CASSRQGGDEKLFF
CDR3 DNA: TGTGCCAGTAGTCGACAGGGGGGCGATGAAAAACTGTTTTTT
J gene: TRBJ1-4
D gene: TRBD1
V gene: TRBV19
clone size: many

CDR3 protein: CASSPGGGGDGQAFF
CDR3 DNA: TGCGCCAGCAGCCCGGGGGGAGGGGGGGACGGACAAGCTTTCTTT
J gene: TRBJ1-1
D gene: .
V gene: TRBV5-1
clone size: many

CDR3 protein: CASSSKGQGKDGYTF
CDR3 DNA: TGTGCCAGCAGCTCAAAGGGACAGGGGAAAGATGGCTACACCTTC
J gene: TRBJ1-2
D gene: TRBD1
V gene: TRBV7-9
clone size: many

CDR3 protein: CASSLGVTQNSPLHF
CDR3 DNA: TGTGCCAGCAGCTTGGGGGTGACACAGAATTCACCCCTCCACTTT
J gene: TRBJ1-6
D gene: .
V gene: TRBV5-6
clone size: many

CDR3 protein: CASSQPTRAKNIQYF
CDR3 DNA: TGCGCCAGCAGCCAACCGACAAGAGCCAAAAACATTCAGTACTTC
J gene: TRBJ2-4
D gene: .
V gene: TRBV4-1
clone size: many

CDR3 protein: CASSSGNQGGYTF
CDR3 DNA: TGCGCCAGCAGCTCCGGGAATCAAGGGGGCTACACCTTC
J gene: TRBJ1-2
D gene: .
V gene: TRBV5-1
clone size: many

CDR3 protein: CASSSGALQRGTEAFF
CDR3 DNA: TGTGCCAGCAGCTCAGGGGCTTTGCAGAGGGGAACTGAAGCTTTCTTT
J gene: TRBJ1-1
D gene: .
V gene: TRBV7-6
clone size: many

CDR3 protein: CASKGYGYTF
CDR3 DNA: TGTGCCAGCAAGGGGTATGGCTACACCTTC
J gene: TRBJ1-2
D gene: .
V gene: TRBV11-3
clone size: many

CDR3 protein: CASSLGQGYEKLFF
CDR3 DNA: TGTGCCAGCAGCTTAGGACAGGGATACGAAAAACTGTTTTTT
J gene: TRBJ1-4
D gene: TRBD1
V gene: TRBV11-3
clone size: many

CDR3 protein: CASSPRDSASYEQYF
CDR3 DNA: TGCGCCAGCAGCCCCCGGGACAGTGCATCCTACGAGCAGTACTTC
J gene: TRBJ2-7
D gene: TRBD1
V gene: TRBV4-1
clone size: many

CDR3 protein: CASGTFRDITDTQYF
CDR3 DNA: TGTGCCAGCGGAACATTCCGGGACATCACAGATACGCAGTATTTT
J gene: TRBJ2-3
D gene: .
V gene: TRBV27
clone size: many

CDR3 protein: CASSLAATRTEAFF
CDR3 DNA: TGTGCCAGCAGCTTAGCTGCGACACGGACTGAAGCTTTCTTT
J gene: TRBJ1-1
D gene: .
V gene: TRBV7-6
clone size: many